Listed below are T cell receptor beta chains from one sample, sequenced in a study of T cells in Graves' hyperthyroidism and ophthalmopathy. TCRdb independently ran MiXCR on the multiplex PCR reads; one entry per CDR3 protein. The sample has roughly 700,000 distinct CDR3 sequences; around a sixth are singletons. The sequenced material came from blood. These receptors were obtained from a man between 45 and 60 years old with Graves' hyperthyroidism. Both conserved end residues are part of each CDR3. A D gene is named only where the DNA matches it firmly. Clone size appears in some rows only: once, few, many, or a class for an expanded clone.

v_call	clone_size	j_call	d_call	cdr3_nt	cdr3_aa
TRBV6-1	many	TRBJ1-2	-	TGTGCCAGCAGGTTCCCCGGGACGGCGTATGGCTACACCTTC	CASRFPGTAYGYTF
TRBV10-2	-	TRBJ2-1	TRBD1	TGCGCCAGCACTCCGGGGACAGGGGGTAGTAGGCAGTTCTTC	CASTPGTGGSRQFF
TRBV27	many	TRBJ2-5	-	TGTGCCAGCAGTTTACGGGGACGCGGACAAGAGACCCAGTACTTC	CASSLRGRGQETQYF
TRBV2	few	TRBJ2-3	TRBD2	TGTGCCAGCAGTGCCCGGACTAGCGGCAGGATAGATACGCAGTATTTT	CASSARTSGRIDTQYF
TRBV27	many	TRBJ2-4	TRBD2	TGTGCCAGCAGGGTCTCGACTAGCAATAAAAACATTCAGTACTTC	CASRVSTSNKNIQYF
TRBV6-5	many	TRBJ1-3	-	TGTGCCAGCAGTTACTCGATAAGCCAGAGCTCTGGAAACACCATATATTTT	CASSYSISQSSGNTIYF
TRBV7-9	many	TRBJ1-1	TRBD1	TGTGCCAGCAGCGCACATCCCGGACAGGGAGAGGGCACTGAAGCTTTCTTT	CASSAHPGQGEGTEAFF
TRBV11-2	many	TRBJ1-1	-	TGTGCCAGCAGCCCTATCCGACGAGAGAACACTGAAGCTTTCTTT	CASSPIRRENTEAFF
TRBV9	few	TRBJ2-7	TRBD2	TGTGCCAGCAGCGCGGGACTAGCGGGAATGCAGCAGTACTTC	CASSAGLAGMQQYF
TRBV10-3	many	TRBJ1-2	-	TGTGCCATCAGTGAGATTCTCAGGGGAAGGGATGGCTACACCTTC	CAISEILRGRDGYTF
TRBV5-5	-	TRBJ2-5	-	TGTGCCAGCAGCTTGTGGGGGGACGAGTGGGAGACCCAGTACTTC	CASSLWGDEWETQYF
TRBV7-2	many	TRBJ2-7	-	TGTGCCAGCAGCTTAGCGCATCAGGGGAGCTCCTACGAGCAGTACTTC	CASSLAHQGSSYEQYF
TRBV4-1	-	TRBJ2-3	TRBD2	TGCGCCAGCAGCCAGAAACTAGCGGGAGTCGCAGATACGCAGTATTTT	CASSQKLAGVADTQYF
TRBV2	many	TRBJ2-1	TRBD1	TGTGCCAGCAGGGACAGGGGGCAGGATGAGCAGTTCTTC	CASRDRGQDEQFF
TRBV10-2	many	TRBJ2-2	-	TGCGCCAGCAGTGGATATGGCCCGAACACCGGGGAGCTGTTTTTT	CASSGYGPNTGELFF
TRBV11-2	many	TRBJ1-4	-	TGTGCCAGCAGCTTAGGCCAGACCCATGAAAAACTGTTTTTT	CASSLGQTHEKLFF
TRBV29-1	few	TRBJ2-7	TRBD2	TGCAGCGTTGAAACTACTGGGACTACACTCGAGTACGAGCAGTACTTC	CSVETTGTTLEYEQYF
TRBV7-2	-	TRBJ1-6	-	TGTGCCAGCAGCTTATTACAGGGCACATCACCCCTCCACTTT	CASSLLQGTSPLHF
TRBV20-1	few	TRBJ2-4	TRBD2	TGCAGTGCTAGGGCGGGAGTGTCCAAAAACATTCAGTACTTC	CSARAGVSKNIQYF
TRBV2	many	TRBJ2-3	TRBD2	TGTGCCAGCAGTAGGCGACTAGCGGGAGGGACAGATACGCAGTATTTT	CASSRRLAGGTDTQYF
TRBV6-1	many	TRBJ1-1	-	TGTGCCAGCAGTGAAGGGGCGGAACCCCCTGAAGCTTTCTTT	CASSEGAEPPEAFF
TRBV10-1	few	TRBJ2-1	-	TGCGCCAGCAGTGAGGCGATGAGCTCCTACAATGAGCAGTTCTTC	CASSEAMSSYNEQFF
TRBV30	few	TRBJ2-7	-	TGTGCCTGGAGCGCTTTTTACGAGCAGTACTTC	CAWSAFYEQYF
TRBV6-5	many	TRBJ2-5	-	TGTGCCAGCAGGGCGCCGGGCCAAGGTGAAGAGACCCAGTACTTC	CASRAPGQGEETQYF